A single sample gave rise to the 17 T cell receptor beta chains below, sequenced in a study of shared clonotypes between healthy human individuals. Clones were read by immunoSEQ multiplex PCR, and TCRdb kept only the in-frame ones, dropping some. This table holds a few hundred thousand clones, around four fifths found once. Sequenced sample: memory CD4+ T cells sorted from blood. Subset noted: CD45RA-negative fraction. These TCRs come from a man in his thirties or forties in good health.

The rearrangement joins TRBV7-2 to TRBJ2-3; 10 bases are shared with TRBD1. Germline CDR1 and CDR2: SGHTA and FQGNSA. This CDR3 region has 16 residues. V dropped 5 bases and J dropped 2; count of bases not matched to a gene: 7. The CDR3 sequence is CASSQRTGGPTDTQYF. DNA for the CDR3: TGTGCCAGCAGCCAAAGGACAGGGGGACCCACAGATACGCAGTATTTT. Variable domain in full (rest from reference TRBV7-2 and TRBJ2-3): GAGVSQSPSNKVTEKGKDVELRCDPISGHTALYWYRQSLGQGLEFLIYFQGNSAPDKSGLPSDRFSAERTGGSVSTLTIQRTQQEDSAVYLCASSQRTGGPTDTQYFGPGTRLTVL.

The table lists this clone with a few counts. J is TRBJ2-7 and V is TRBV9; a weak D match, TRBD1 (6 bases). The CDR3 contains 15 residues. CDR1 and CDR2 from the germline V gene are SGDLS and YYNGEE. Trimming stripped 4 bases from V and 3 bases from J, with 17 bases between. CDR3 in amino acids: CASSPSGTPHYEQYF. CDR3 in DNA: TGTGCCAGCAGCCCCTCCGGGACACCCCACTACGAGCAGTACTTC.

This clone was observed a few times. This chain joins TRBV5-1 and TRBJ2-3; D is possibly TRBD2 (6 bases). The length of the CDR3 is 15 residues. Trimming cost V 5 bases and J 4 bases, with 17 bases left between them. The germline gives CDR1 SGHRS, CDR2 YFSETQ. CDR3 DNA sequence: TGCGCCAGCAGGGCCGGGACTCCCTCTGCAGATACGCAGTATTTT. Its protein product is CASRAGTPSADTQYF.

The CDR3 region has the DNA TGTGCCAGCAGACGGGTGACAGATACGCAGTATTTT. Protein: CASRRVTDTQYF. The V gene is TRBV2, the J gene TRBJ2-3; D remains ambiguous. Trimming cost V 6 bases and J 3 bases, with 7 bases left between them. CDR1 is SNHLY and CDR2 is FYNNEI in the germline V gene. The CDR3 is 12 amino acids.

The J gene is TRBJ2-2, the V gene TRBV5-1, with TRBD2 matching 10 bases. This CDR3 is built from 16 residues. The germline V gene encodes CDR1 SGHRS and CDR2 YFSETQ. V gave up 0 bases and J gave up 6 bases; unmatched junction bases: 5. As DNA, the CDR3 is TGCGCCAGCAGCTTGGCCAGCGGGAGGGGTTCCGGGGAGCTGTTTTTT. Its protein product is CASSLASGRGSGELFF.

J is TRBJ2-7 and V is TRBV2; the match to TRBD2 covers 9 bases. The length of the CDR3 is 13 residues. Germline lookup yields CDR1 SNHLY and CDR2 FYNNEI. After removal of 7 bases from V and 6 bases from J, the junction contained 7 bases not matched to a gene. The CDR3 sequence: CASMAGGPVEQYF. The CDR3 DNA reads as TGTGCCAGCATGGCGGGAGGGCCGGTCGAGCAGTACTTC.

With regard to this clone: A far larger clone differs by one base, so this is likely a read error. The chain has TRBV30 and TRBJ1-1; D perhaps matches TRBD1 (5 bases). Germline CDR1 reads GTSNPN; CDR2 reads SVGIG (reference sequence). CDR3 size: 13 residues. V was cut by 7 bases and J by 7 bases, with 19 bases left in between. The DNA for the CDR3 is TGTGCCTCCTATGGGACTATAGGCATTGAAGCTTTCTTT. Protein sequence: CASYGTIGIEAFF.

The CDR3 here is CASSGQGTSSYEQYF. The CDR3 bases are TGTGCCAGCAGCGGACAGGGCACAAGCTCCTACGAGCAGTACTTC. The V call is TRBV6-1, the J call TRBJ2-7; 8 bases fit TRBD1. This CDR3 has 15 residues. Germline CDR1 reads MNHNS; CDR2 reads SASEGT. V lost 6 bases and J lost 0; bases outside the gene matches: 7.

The J gene is TRBJ2-4, the V gene TRBV2; the D gene is possibly TRBD2 (5 bases). Germline CDR1 SNHLY, CDR2 FYNNEI. CDR3 size: 17 residues. Trimming removed 0 bases at V and 0 bases at J, with 12 bases between. This chain's CDR3 is CASSEALHGLAKNIQYF. As DNA, the CDR3 is TGTGCCAGCAGTGAAGCGCTTCACGGACTAGCCAAAAACATTCAGTACTTC.

This rearrangement joins TRBV28 to TRBJ2-3; 10 bases map to TRBD2. The CDR3 has 19 residues. Germline V gene sequence: CDR1 MDHEN, CDR2 SYDVKM. J was trimmed by 6 bases and V by 2 bases; bases with no gene match: 17. The CDR3 region is CASSLGRTSGNVDQDTQYF. In DNA form, the CDR3 reads TGTGCCAGCAGTTTAGGGAGAACTAGCGGGAACGTAGACCAGGATACGCAGTATTTT. Full variable domain (remainder filled in from reference TRBV28 and TRBJ2-3): DVKVTQSSRYLVKRTGEKVFLECVQDMDHENMFWYRQDPGLGLRLIYFSYDVKMKEKGDIPEGYSVSREKKERFSLILESASTNQTSMYLCASSLGRTSGNVDQDTQYFGPGTRLTVL.

The chain is built from TRBV6-5 and TRBJ2-1; weak D call: TRBD1 (5 bases). Trimming took 5 bases from V and 7 from J, leaving 15 bases between them. This CDR3 contains 14 residues. Per germline, CDR1 MNHEY and CDR2 SVGAGI. CDR3 sequence reads: CASSRIGASNEQFF. The CDR3 nucleotides are TGTGCCAGCAGTCGGATTGGGGCGTCGAATGAGCAGTTCTTC.

This clone was observed a few times. Here the CDR3 reads CASSSQRDTGELFF. CDR3 in DNA: TGTGCCAGCAGCTCACAGAGGGACACCGGGGAGCTGTTTTTT. The genes are TRBV7-2 and TRBJ2-2, with D possibly being TRBD2 (5 bases). Trimming removed 4 bases at V and 3 bases at J, with 9 bases between. The CDR3 length is 14 residues. Germline CDR1 and CDR2: SGHTA and FQGNSA.

The chain combines TRBV5-1 with TRBJ2-5; the D gene is possibly TRBD1 (6 bases). Germline V gives CDR1 SGHRS, CDR2 YFSETQ. This CDR3 has 15 residues. Trimming shortened V by 3 bases and J by 3 bases, and 15 bases separated the two germline ends. Here the CDR3 reads CASSSEGTTEETQYF. The CDR3 coding sequence is TGCGCCAGCAGCTCTGAAGGGACAACAGAAGAGACCCAGTACTTC. Full variable domain (outside the CDR3, taken from reference TRBV5-1 and TRBJ2-5): KAGVTQTPRYLIKTRGQQVTLSCSPISGHRSVSWYQQTPGQGLQFLFEYFSETQRNKGNFPGRFSGRQFSNSRSEMNVSTLELGDSALYLCASSSEGTTEETQYFGPGTRLLVL.

The sample holds one count of this clone. J is TRBJ1-5 and V is TRBV28; a weak D match, TRBD1 (5 bases). The V end lost 3 bases, the J end lost 3 bases, and 15 bases lay between the germline ends. This CDR3 is 16 amino acids long. Germline V CDR1 and CDR2: MDHEN, SYDVKM. The CDR3 DNA reads as TGTGCCAGCAGTTTGGTACGACAGCGGAACAATCAGCCCCAGCATTTT. Residues: CASSLVRQRNNQPQHF.

This chain links TRBV5-5 with TRBJ2-6, with D unclear. This CDR3 has 17 amino acids. Germline values: CDR1 SGHKS, CDR2 YYEKEE (reference sequence). V dropped 7 bases and J dropped 5 bases, with 22 bases sitting between them. The CDR3 DNA follows: TGTGCCAGCTTCAAAGTTGTCGCACAAAGTCGGGCCAACGTCCTGACTTTC. It translates to CASFKVVAQSRANVLTF.

V is TRBV7-9 and J is TRBJ1-1, with 10 nucleotides matching TRBD1. Trimming at V came to 4 bases and at J to 11 bases, leaving 7 bases not matched to a gene. Germline V gene lookup returns CDR1 SEHNR and CDR2 FQNEAQ (reference sequence). CDR3 size: 13 residues. CDR3 protein: CASSSGQGGLAFF. The DNA for the CDR3 is TGTGCCAGCAGCTCCGGACAGGGGGGTCTGGCTTTCTTT.

The chain joins TRBV7-8 to TRBJ2-7; 8 bases are a match to TRBD1. The CDR3 totals 16 residues. Germline V gene data show CDR1 as SGHVS and CDR2 as FQNEAQ. V trimming: 2 bases; J trimming: 2 bases; junction bases outside the gene matches: 8. The CDR3 nucleotides are TGTGCCAGCAGCTTAAGACCGGGACAGGCAACCTACGAGCAGTACTTC. Translated: CASSLRPGQATYEQYF.